This T cell receptor (beta chain) comes out of a study of T cell changes during pregnancy in multiple sclerosis. J gave up 2 bases and V 1 base, and 10 bases lay outside the gene matches. Per germline, CDR1 SEHNR and CDR2 FQNEAQ (reference sequence). The CDR3 runs 18 residues. This clone was counted a few times. Produced via immunoSEQ multiplex PCR; TCRdb's table is partial and in-frame only. Counted here are 15,000 to 20,000 clones, 86% occurring once; the ten biggest clones make up roughly 5%. This chain joins TRBV7-9 and TRBJ2-1; TRBD2 agrees at 8 bases. This receptor was taken from a female donor in good health, enrolled as a control in a pregnancy study. This sample comprised CD8+ T cells from peripheral blood mononuclear cells, obtained in the third trimester of pregnancy. This CDR3 reads CASSLGGGGNYAYNEQFF. The CDR3 bases are TGTGCCAGCAGCTTAGGGGGCGGGGGGAATTACGCCTACAATGAGCAGTTCTTC.